This is a list of T cell receptor beta chains from one sample in a study of T cell repertoires in ileal Crohn's disease. The table came from immunoSEQ multiplex PCR; TCRdb's copy has only in-frame clones and leaves some out. This table holds about 17,000 clones, over 45% found once. Source material: ileal tissue. These receptors were collected from an adult with Crohn's disease. CDR3s include the opening cysteine and the closing phenylalanine or tryptophan. The order of the fields is D gene, clone size, V gene, J gene, CDR3 protein, CDR3 DNA. A D gene is named only where the DNA matches it firmly. Size is omitted from some rows. Given values are once, few, many or a class for expanded clones.

.	.	TRBV27	TRBJ2-1	CASSAMGVNNEQFF	TGTGCCAGCAGTGCCATGGGAGTAAACAATGAGCAGTTCTTC
.	.	TRBV11-2	TRBJ2-2	CASSPGLNTGELFF	TGTGCCAGCAGCCCCGGACTAAACACCGGGGAGCTGTTTTTT
TRBD1	once	TRBV4-2	TRBJ2-4	CASSQEEAGGNIQYF	TGTGCCAGCAGCCAAGAGGAGGCAGGGGGAAACATTCAGTACTTC
.	few	TRBV18	TRBJ2-7	CASSAFSGSNEQYF	TGTGCCAGCTCAGCCTTCAGCGGTTCGAACGAGCAGTACTTC
.	.	TRBV11-2	TRBJ2-3	CASSLDRAGTDTQYF	TGTGCCAGCAGCTTAGACAGGGCAGGCACAGATACGCAGTATTTT
.	few	TRBV27	TRBJ1-1	CASSLGHSMNTEAFF	TGTGCCAGCAGTTTGGGACATTCTATGAACACTGAAGCTTTCTTT
TRBD1	medium-sized	TRBV7-4	TRBJ2-3	CASSLGGTGTCTQYF	TGTGCCAGCAGCTTAGGCGGGACAGGGACTTGTACGCAGTATTTT
.	.	TRBV5-4	TRBJ1-1	CASSLISKNTEAFF	TGTGCCAGCAGCTTGATTAGTAAGAACACTGAAGCTTTCTTT
.	.	TRBV7-6	TRBJ1-1	CASSPRGVRQNTEAFF	TGTGCCAGCAGCCCCCGCGGGGTTCGGCAGAACACTGAAGCTTTCTTT
TRBD1	once	TRBV2	TRBJ2-5	CASSDGTGQQETQYF	TGTGCCAGCAGTGATGGGACGGGACAGCAAGAGACCCAGTACTTC
TRBD1	few	TRBV7-9	TRBJ1-3	CASSLGQPSSGNTIYF	TGTGCCAGCAGCTTGGGACAGCCTAGCTCTGGAAACACCATATATTTT
TRBD1	few	TRBV7-8	TRBJ2-1	CASSTRQGRYNEQFF	TGTGCCAGCAGCACCCGACAGGGCCGATACAATGAGCAGTTCTTC
.	few	TRBV6-1	TRBJ2-7	CASTTALIGYEQYF	TGTGCCAGCACCACGGCATTGATCGGGTACGAGCAGTACTTC
.	.	TRBV7-9	TRBJ2-5	CASSLGQGQETQYF	TGTGCCAGCAGCTTAGGGCAGGGGCAAGAGACCCAGTACTTC
.	few	TRBV7-9	TRBJ1-1	CASSLVLVNTEAFF	TGTGCCAGCAGCTTAGTACTGGTGAACACTGAAGCTTTCTTT
TRBD2	.	TRBV28	TRBJ2-2	CASSLLGRLAVDGELFF	TGTGCCAGCAGCCTTTTAGGACGACTAGCGGTAGACGGGGAGCTGTTTTTT
.	few	TRBV7-4	TRBJ1-2	CASSFEGDGYTF	TGTGCCAGCAGCTTTGAAGGGGATGGCTACACCTTC
.	few	TRBV4-2	TRBJ1-1	CASSQIQGNTEAFF	TGTGCCAGCAGCCAAATACAGGGTAACACTGAAGCTTTCTTT
.	few	TRBV6-4	TRBJ1-1	CASSPGGEGTEAFF	TGTGCCAGCAGTCCTGGGGGGGAAGGCACTGAAGCTTTCTTT
.	few	TRBV6-1	TRBJ2-5	CASSEFGSLAQYF	TGTGCCAGCAGTGAATTTGGCAGTCTGGCCCAGTACTTC
.	large	TRBV14	TRBJ1-2	CASSQGVRGYTF	TGTGCCAGCAGCCAAGGCGTGAGAGGCTACACCTTC
TRBD2	few	TRBV4-1	TRBJ2-3	CASSDREREGHDTQYF	TGCGCCAGCAGCGATAGGGAGCGGGAGGGCCATGATACGCAGTATTTT
.	.	TRBV18	TRBJ2-5	CASSPPASSETQYF	TGTGCCAGCTCACCACCGGCCAGTTCAGAGACCCAGTACTTC
.	.	TRBV28	TRBJ2-5	CASSLELAGETQYF	TGTGCCAGCAGTTTGGAACTAGCTGGAGAGACCCAGTACTTC